This T cell receptor beta chain came from a study of control samples from healthy donors and cancer patients. V gave up 4 bases and J gave up 3 bases; unmatched junction bases: 7. This CDR3 is built from 17 residues. Germline loops: CDR1 SGHNT, CDR2 YYREEE (reference sequence). Method: immunoSEQ multiplex PCR; TCRdb's copy keeps in-frame clones and lacks some. The repertoire holds almost 85,000 clones, with roughly 84% as singletons. Sequencing was done on a sample of PBMCs. The rearrangement uses TRBV5-4 and TRBJ2-6; 10 bases match TRBD1. This TCR derives from a man aged 55 to 69 with head and neck cancer. This CDR3 is CASSLRTGGGGANVLTF. Here the CDR3 DNA reads TGTGCCAGCAGCCTTCGGACAGGGGGAGGTGGGGCCAACGTCCTGACTTTC.